The 21 T cell receptor beta chains presented below share a single source sample, sequenced in a study of blood T cells in healthy people across ages. A second PCR of about 7 to 12 cycles used a sample-barcoded 5' primer and a J-beta primer mix. TCRdb called the 5' RACE reads again in MiXCR, with one record for every CDR3 protein. The table lists about 1.5 million distinct CDR3 sequences, approximately 43% of them singletons. Material for sequencing was blood. These receptors all stem from a woman between 18 and 29 years old in good health.

A few counts support this clonotype. The gene calls are TRBV30 and TRBJ1-4; D not certain. Germline assignment: CDR1 GTSNPN and CDR2 SVGIG (reference sequence). This CDR3 comprises 13 residues. V lost 7 bases to trimming and J lost 3 bases, with 12 bases between them. The DNA for the CDR3 is TGTGCCTTACATGAGTTGGCTAATGAAAAACTGTTTTTT. This translates into CALHELANEKLFF.

The chain employs TRBV27 and TRBJ2-5; 7 nucleotides align to TRBD2. CDR1 and CDR2 from the germline V gene are MNHEY and SMNVEV (reference sequence). This CDR3 comprises 14 residues. J lost 7 bases, V lost 1 base, and 6 bases had no gene match. CDR3 coding DNA: TGTGCCAGCAGTTTATTCGGACTAGTCGGGACCCAGTACTTC. This gives the protein CASSLFGLVGTQYF.

This clonotype was picked up a small number of times. V is TRBV6-2 or TRBV6-3 and J is TRBJ2-7, with D possibly being TRBD2 (5 bases). Germline V gives CDR1 MNHEY, CDR2 SVGEGT. Trimming pared 10 bases from V and 2 bases from J, leaving 18 bases between. The CDR3 is 14 amino acids. The CDR3 DNA is TGTGCCAATAGGCCGGGAAAGTGCCCCTACGAGCAGTACTTC. Its translation: CANRPGKCPYEQYF.

This chain's CDR3 is CASSQAEGGTNEKLFF. CDR3 DNA: TGCGCCAGCAGCCAAGCGGAGGGAGGGACTAATGAAAAACTGTTTTTT. This chain joins TRBV4-1 and TRBJ1-4, with D unresolved. Germline-derived CDR1 and CDR2 are MGHRA and YSYEKL. V shed 1 base and J shed 2 bases, with 11 bases lying between them. The CDR3 contains 16 residues.

This sequence joins TRBV5-6 and TRBJ1-6; 8 bases fit TRBD1. Unmatched junction bases numbered 10, after V lost 3 bases and J lost 8 bases. Germline V lookup: CDR1 SGHDT, CDR2 YYEEEE. The CDR3 is 16 amino acids. CDR3 sequence: CASSSFGQGRYSPLHF. In DNA, the CDR3 is TGTGCCAGCAGCTCCTTCGGACAGGGAAGGTATTCACCCCTCCACTTT. The complete variable domain, with remaining parts taken from reference TRBV5-6 and TRBJ1-6, reads DAGVTQSPTHLIKTRGQQVTLRCSPKSGHDTVSWYQQALGQGPQFIFQYYEEEERQRGNFPDRFSGHQFPNYSSELNVNALLLGDSALYLCASSSFGQGRYSPLHFGNGTRLTVT.

This clonotype appeared a few times. This chain uses TRBV7-8 with TRBJ2-1, with 8 positions matching TRBD2. Near its end, the DNA agrees better with TRBJ2-7, so the J call may be wrong. Looked up from germline, CDR1 is SGHVS and CDR2 is FQNEAQ. This CDR3 is 15 amino acids long. CDR3 loop: CASSFGGASYNEQYF. CDR3 nucleotides: TGTGCCAGCAGCTTCGGGGGGGCCTCCTACAATGAGCAGTACTTC.

This clonotype appeared a few times. The J gene is TRBJ1-4, the V gene TRBV10-2; D gene unclear. Looked up from germline, CDR1 is WSHSY and CDR2 is SAAADI. The V end lost 9 bases, the J end lost 0 bases, and 11 bases lay between the germline ends. This CDR3 is built from 14 residues. The CDR3 DNA sequence: TGCGCCAGTTCGATTAGAGCAACTAATGAAAAACTGTTTTTT. It codes for CASSIRATNEKLFF.

This clonotype was recorded a few times. This chain connects TRBV6-2 or TRBV6-3 to TRBJ1-2; TRBD1 agrees at 8 bases. Germline loops: CDR1 MNHEY, CDR2 SVGEGT. V lost 7 bases and J lost 3; bases outside the gene matches: 4. The CDR3 totals 13 residues. The CDR3 sequence is CASNPTGDYGYTF. Written as DNA, the CDR3 is TGTGCCAGCAACCCGACAGGGGACTATGGCTACACCTTC.

This clonotype was seen just once. A much larger clonotype is one base distant, so this may be a read error. The chain couples TRBV29-1 to TRBJ2-1; D unclear. The germline V gene encodes CDR1 SQVTM and CDR2 ANQGSEA. This CDR3 has 12 residues. Trimming shortened V by 5 bases and J by 10 bases, and 15 bases separated the two germline ends. The CDR3 protein is CSVRGTRYEQFF. DNA of the CDR3: TGCAGCGTTCGCGGAACTCGCTACGAGCAGTTCTTC.

This chain uses TRBV6-5 with TRBJ1-6; D is perhaps TRBD1 (5 bases). V was clipped by 4 bases and J by 9 bases, with 16 bases between them. This CDR3 comprises 15 residues. The germline V gene encodes CDR1 MNHEY and CDR2 SVGAGI. The CDR3 DNA is TGTGCCAGCAGTTTCGAAACAAGGGGAGTTTCACCCCTCCACTTT. It encodes CASSFETRGVSPLHF.

V gene TRBV18 combines with J gene TRBJ1-4; D remains ambiguous. The CDR3 runs 14 residues. Germline CDR1 is KGHSH and CDR2 is LQKENI. The V end was cut by 6 bases, the J end by 6 bases, with 14 bases between. CDR3 nucleotide sequence: TGTGCCAGCTCCCAGACCTGGCGGGATGAAAAACTGTTTTTT. Its protein product is CASSQTWRDEKLFF.

This chain connects TRBV7-9 to TRBJ1-3; D is unclear. CDR3 length equals 16 residues. The ends were cut back, 1 base at V and 0 bases at J, with 10 bases in the middle. Germline CDR1 is SEHNR and CDR2 is FQNEAQ (reference sequence). The CDR3 DNA reads as TGTGCCAGCAGCTTAGTTGGCGGAGGCTCTGGAAACACCATATATTTT. Its translation: CASSLVGGGSGNTIYF.

The chain joins TRBV7-9 to TRBJ2-7, with 11 nucleotides matching TRBD2. CDR1 is SEHNR, CDR2 FQNEAQ, per germline (reference sequence). The junction had 3 bases not matched to a gene; V was cut back by 3 bases and J by 5 bases. The CDR3 extends over 14 amino acids. CDR3 region: CASSLTSGMDEQYF. CDR3 nucleotides: TGTGCCAGCAGCTTGACTAGCGGGATGGACGAGCAGTACTTC. Filled out from reference TRBV7-9 and TRBJ2-7, the complete variable domain reads DTGVSQNPRHKITKRGQNVTFRCDPISEHNRLYWYRQTLGQGPEFLTYFQNEAQLEKSRLLSDRFSAERPKGSFSTLEIQRTEQGDSAMYLCASSLTSGMDEQYFGPGTRLTVT.

The chain couples TRBV20-1 to TRBJ2-2, with TRBD1 as a possible D gene (5 bases). Looked up from germline, CDR1 is DFQATT and CDR2 is SNEGSKA (reference sequence). The CDR3 is 15 residues long. V was pared by 6 bases and J by 5 bases, with 19 bases between. The CDR3 coding sequence is TGCAGTGCGCTCAGGGCCGGAAGAGGTACCGGGGAGCTGTTTTTT. Residues: CSALRAGRGTGELFF.

The gene calls are TRBV9 and TRBJ1-5, with D hard to call. Germline CDR1 and CDR2: SGDLS and YYNGEE. The CDR3 runs 14 residues. Trimming took 0 bases from V and 4 from J, leaving 8 bases between them. CDR3 amino acids: CASSVDLGNQPQHF. The CDR3 coding sequence is TGTGCCAGCAGCGTAGACCTAGGGAATCAGCCCCAGCATTTT.

This clonotype was found a few times. The chain carries TRBV4-1 and TRBJ2-7; D might be TRBD1 or TRBD2, each matching 5 bases. Germline assignment: CDR1 MGHRA and CDR2 YSYEKL. The CDR3 sequence is 15 residues long. V dropped 4 bases and J dropped 0 bases, with 13 bases sitting between them. As DNA, the CDR3 is TGCGCCAGCAGCCGTTGGGCAGGGAGCTCCTACGAGCAGTACTTC. Translation gives CASSRWAGSSYEQYF.

The rearrangement uses TRBV5-1 and TRBJ2-3; 8 nucleotides match TRBD2. CDR1 and CDR2 (germline): SGHRS, YFSETQ. Unmatched junction bases numbered 11, after V lost 3 bases and J lost 8 bases. The CDR3 spans 15 residues. CDR3 amino acids: CASSWEAGAVGTQYF. The CDR3 nucleotides are TGCGCCAGCAGCTGGGAAGCGGGAGCGGTTGGTACGCAGTATTTT.

The chain joins TRBV5-1 to TRBJ2-7; D is undetermined. Trimming removed 6 bases from V and 2 bases from J, with 12 bases in between. This CDR3 has 13 residues. The germline V gene has CDR1 SGHRS and CDR2 YFSETQ. The CDR3 DNA follows: TGCGCCAGCAAAAAAGGGCCCACCTACGAGCAGTACTTC. Translation: CASKKGPTYEQYF.

The V and J genes are TRBV20-1 and TRBJ2-1, with D possibly called TRBD1 or TRBD2 (5 bases each). The V gene lost 3 bases and the J gene lost 4 bases, with 16 bases spanning the gap. Germline V gene lookup returns CDR1 DFQATT and CDR2 SNEGSKA (reference sequence). There are 15 residues in the CDR3. The CDR3 reads CSASPGTALYNEQFF. DNA for the CDR3: TGCAGTGCTAGTCCCGGGACCGCCCTGTACAATGAGCAGTTCTTC.

This clonotype has a handful of counts. The CDR3, as DNA: TGCAGTGCTAGGAAGGGTACTGAAGCTTTCTTT. It translates to CSARKGTEAFF. The chain couples TRBV20-1 to TRBJ1-1; no firm D call. Germline V gene lookup returns CDR1 DFQATT and CDR2 SNEGSKA (reference sequence). V was cut by 3 bases and J by 5 bases, with 7 bases left in between. This CDR3 region has 11 residues.

V usage is TRBV11-2 and J usage is TRBJ2-5, with D perhaps TRBD1 (6 bases). CDR1 and CDR2 (germline): SGHAT, FQNNGV. The CDR3 is 16 residues long. Trimming stripped 1 base from V and 4 bases from J, with 16 bases between. The CDR3 nucleotides are TGTGCCAGCAGCTTAGGCCCAGGGGATATAGGAGAGACCCAGTACTTC. It is translated as CASSLGPGDIGETQYF.